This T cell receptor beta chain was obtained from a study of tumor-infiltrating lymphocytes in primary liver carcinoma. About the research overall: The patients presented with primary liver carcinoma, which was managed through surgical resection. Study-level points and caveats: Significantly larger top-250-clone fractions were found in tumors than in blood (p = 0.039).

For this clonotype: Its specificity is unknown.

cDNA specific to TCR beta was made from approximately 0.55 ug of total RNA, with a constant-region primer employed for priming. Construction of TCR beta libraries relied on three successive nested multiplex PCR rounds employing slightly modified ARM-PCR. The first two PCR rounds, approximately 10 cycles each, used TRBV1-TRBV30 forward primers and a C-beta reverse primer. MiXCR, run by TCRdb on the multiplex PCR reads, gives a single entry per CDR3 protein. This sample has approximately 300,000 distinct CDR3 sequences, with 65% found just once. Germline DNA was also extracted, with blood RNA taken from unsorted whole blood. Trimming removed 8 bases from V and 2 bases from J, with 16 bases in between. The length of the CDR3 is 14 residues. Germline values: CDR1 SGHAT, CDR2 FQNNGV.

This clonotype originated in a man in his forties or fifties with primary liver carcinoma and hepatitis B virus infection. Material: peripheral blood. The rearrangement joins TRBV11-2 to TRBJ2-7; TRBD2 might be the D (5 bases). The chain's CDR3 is CASGLSGGTYEQYF. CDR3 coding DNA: TGTGCCAGCGGACTTTCTGGTGGGACCTACGAGCAGTACTTC.